These 16 T cell receptor beta chains share one sample of origin, sequenced in a study of control samples from healthy donors and cancer patients. The repertoire was sequenced with immunoSEQ multiplex PCR; TCRdb's copy has only in-frame clones and lacks some. Of 130,000 or so clones listed, around 86% are singletons. What was sequenced was blood. The receptors here all came from a man aged 35-49 years in good health.

This clone showed up just a few times. The identical CDR3 is also encoded by other nucleotide sequences in the sample. The chain uses TRBV18 and TRBJ2-4; D is perhaps TRBD2 (5 bases). The CDR3 is 12 amino acids. V was shortened by 2 bases and J by 7 bases, with 6 bases between the two germline ends. In germline, CDR1 is KGHSH, CDR2 LQKENI. The CDR3 DNA reads as TGTGCCAGCTCACCAGAGGGTAACATTCAGTACTTC. This encodes CASSPEGNIQYF.

The chain links TRBV14 to TRBJ2-7, with D hard to call. Germline assignment: CDR1 SGHDN and CDR2 FVKESK. Trimming cost V 8 bases and J 6 bases, with 14 bases left between them. This CDR3 spans 12 amino acids. In nucleotides, the CDR3 is TGTGCCAGCGTGATCGAGGTAAGCGAGCAGTACTTC. As protein: CASVIEVSEQYF.

This clone was seen ten or more times. The chain uses TRBV12-3 or TRBV12-4 and TRBJ1-2; possibly TRBD1 for D (5 bases). This CDR3 has 13 amino acids. Between the trimmed V and J ends, which lost 6 bases and 6 bases, there was a span of 14 bases. The CDR3 here is CASRYRLGDGYTF. Written as DNA, the CDR3 is TGTGCCAGCAGATACCGACTGGGGGATGGCTACACCTTC.

This clone was found once. The gene calls are TRBV18 and TRBJ2-4; 9 bases are shared with TRBD1. The V gene's germline CDR1 is KGHSH and CDR2 LQKENI. V trimming: 3 bases; J trimming: 7 bases; junction bases outside the gene matches: 4. This CDR3 has 14 amino acids. The CDR3, as DNA: TGTGCCAGCTCACCCTACGGACAGGGGAACATTCAGTACTTC. It yields the protein CASSPYGQGNIQYF.

V usage is TRBV30 and J usage is TRBJ1-3; 7 bases agree with TRBD1. CDR3 length: 15 amino acids. V trimming: 3 bases; J trimming: 4 bases; junction bases outside the gene matches: 9. Germline CDR1 and CDR2: GTSNPN and SVGIG (reference sequence). The CDR3 protein is CAWRHPTGRGNTIYF. The CDR3 coding sequence is TGTGCCTGGAGGCACCCGACAGGGCGGGGAAACACCATATATTTT.

The chain uses TRBV6-6 and TRBJ2-7; tentatively, D is TRBD1 or TRBD2 (6 bases each). V lost 0 bases, J lost 11 bases, and 8 bases lay in between. From germline, CDR1 is MNHNY and CDR2 SVGAGI (reference sequence). The CDR3 runs to 11 residues. In DNA, the CDR3 is TGTGCCAGCAGTTACTCCGGGGGCAAGTACTTC. This sequence encodes CASSYSGGKYF.

This chain uses TRBV29-1 with TRBJ2-5, with TRBD1 matching 7 bases. Germline V gene data show CDR1 as SQVTM and CDR2 as ANQGSEA. Germline trimming cut 6 bases from V and 5 bases from J; bases unmatched to any gene: 12. This CDR3 region has 14 residues. The CDR3 protein is CSVGVGQARETQYF. CDR3 coding DNA: TGCAGCGTGGGGGTAGGACAGGCGCGGGAGACCCAGTACTTC.

This rearrangement joins TRBV12-3 or TRBV12-4 to TRBJ1-2; D ambiguous. The CDR3 has 12 residues. V was pared by 4 bases and J by 2 bases, with 5 bases between. Written as DNA, the CDR3 is TGTGCCAGCAGTTCCGGCAACTATGGCTACACCTTC. Translation: CASSSGNYGYTF.

The CDR3 here is CASRSPGAAKNIQYF. CDR3 sequence (DNA): TGTGCCAGCAGATCACCGGGGGCGGCCAAAAACATTCAGTACTTC. The V gene is TRBV11-2, the J gene TRBJ2-4, with D perhaps assigned TRBD1 or TRBD2 (6 bases each). The V end lost 6 bases, the J end lost 1 base, and 13 bases lay between the germline ends. This CDR3 comprises 15 residues. Germline V lookup: CDR1 SGHAT, CDR2 FQNNGV.

The V and J genes are TRBV6-5 and TRBJ1-2; D gene ambiguous. CDR3 length: 11 amino acids. Per germline, CDR1 MNHEY and CDR2 SVGAGI. Trimming cost V 8 bases and J 9 bases, with 13 bases left between them. The chain's CDR3 is CASGLKGSYTF. CDR3 sequence (DNA): TGTGCCAGCGGACTGAAGGGCAGCTACACCTTC.

This clone was picked up one time. V and J are TRBV7-2 and TRBJ1-5; D uncertain. V shed 2 bases and J shed 7 bases, with 6 bases lying between them. Germline V lookup: CDR1 SGHTA, CDR2 FQGNSA. The CDR3 loop spans 12 amino acids. The chain's CDR3 is CASSLYEQPQHF. The CDR3 bases are TGTGCCAGCAGCTTATATGAACAGCCCCAGCATTTT.

A single count supports this clone. This chain joins TRBV7-2 and TRBJ1-3; no clear D. V was shortened by 1 base and J by 0 bases, with 16 bases between the two germline ends. The V gene's germline CDR1 is SGHTA and CDR2 FQGNSA. The CDR3 length is 18 residues. The CDR3 sequence is CASSLGFGWGSSGNTIYF. The CDR3 bases are TGTGCCAGCAGCTTAGGCTTCGGTTGGGGAAGCTCTGGAAACACCATATATTTT.

This clone was recorded once. The chain employs TRBV2 and TRBJ2-1, with 11 bases lining up with TRBD2. The germline gives CDR1 SNHLY, CDR2 FYNNEI. The CDR3 has 15 amino acids. Trimming took 4 bases from V and 9 from J; bases not matched to a gene: 8. CDR3 sequence: CASSVIAGGRSEQFF. DNA for the CDR3: TGTGCCAGCAGTGTGATAGCGGGGGGGCGGTCTGAGCAGTTCTTC.

The V and J genes are TRBV4-3 and TRBJ2-3; TRBD2 aligns across 11 bases. Per germline, CDR1 LGHNA and CDR2 YSLEER. This CDR3 region has 15 residues. The ends lost 4 bases at V and 4 bases at J; junction bases unmatched: 4. The CDR3 coding sequence is TGCGCCAGCAGCCGGGGGACTAGCGGATCAGATACGCAGTATTTT. Translating gives CASSRGTSGSDTQYF.

The V and J genes are TRBV25-1 and TRBJ2-5, with 9 bases matching TRBD2. Germline-derived CDR1 and CDR2 are MGHDK and SYGVNS. V lost 8 bases to trimming and J lost 4 bases; unmatched junction nucleotides: 8. CDR3 size: 14 residues. Here the CDR3 DNA reads TGTGCCAGCTCGCTAGCGGGGCCCGGAGAGACCCAGTACTTC. Its translation: CASSLAGPGETQYF.

This chain links TRBV7-2 with TRBJ2-7, with D perhaps TRBD1 or TRBD2 (5 bases each). Trimming took 1 base from V and 3 from J, leaving 13 bases between them. Looked up from germline, CDR1 is SGHTA and CDR2 is FQGNSA. The CDR3 has 15 amino acids. This chain's CDR3 is CASSLGGTRDYEQYF. CDR3 DNA: TGTGCCAGCAGCTTAGGAGGGACCCGAGACTACGAGCAGTACTTC.